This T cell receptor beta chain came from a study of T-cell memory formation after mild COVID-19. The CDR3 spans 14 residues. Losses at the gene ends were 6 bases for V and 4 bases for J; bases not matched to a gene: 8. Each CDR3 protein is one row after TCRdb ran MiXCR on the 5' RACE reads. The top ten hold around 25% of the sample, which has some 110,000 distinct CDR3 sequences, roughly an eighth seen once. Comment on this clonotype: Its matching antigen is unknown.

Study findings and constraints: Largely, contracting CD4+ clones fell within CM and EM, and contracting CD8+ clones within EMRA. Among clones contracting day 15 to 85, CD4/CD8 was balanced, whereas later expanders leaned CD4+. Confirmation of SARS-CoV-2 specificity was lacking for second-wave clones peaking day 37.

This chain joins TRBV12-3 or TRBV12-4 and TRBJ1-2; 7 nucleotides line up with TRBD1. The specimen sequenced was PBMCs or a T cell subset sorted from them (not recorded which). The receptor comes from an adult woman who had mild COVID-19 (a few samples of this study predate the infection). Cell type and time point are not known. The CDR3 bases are TGTGCCAGCAGCCTTCAGGGGGGCGGCTATGGCTACACCTTC. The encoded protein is CASSLQGGGYGYTF.